The rows below give T cell receptor beta chains drawn from one sample of a study of cytomegalovirus exposure and HLA in healthy donors. Clones were sequenced by immunoSEQ multiplex PCR, and TCRdb holds only the in-frame ones, with some missing. The sample consists of some 240,000 clones, over 80% of them appearing once. The sample comprised PBMCs. These receptors were obtained from a woman between 18 and 29 years old in good health and CMV-seronegative. CDR3s include the opening cysteine and the closing phenylalanine or tryptophan. A D gene is named only where the DNA matches it firmly. Expanded clones are given a class, and other clones once, few, many or no size at all.

J: TRBJ2-7
D: TRBD2
V: TRBV6-5
size: once
CDR3: CASSYGVSARGVEQYF
DNA: TGTGCCAGCAGTTACGGGGTATCCGCACGGGGGGTCGAGCAGTACTTC

J: TRBJ1-4
D: TRBD1
V: TRBV5-1
size: NA
CDR3: CASSLGGGAVRNEKLFF
DNA: TGCGCCAGCAGCTTGGGAGGGGGCGCAGTCCGTAATGAAAAACTGTTTTTT

J: TRBJ1-1
D: NA
V: TRBV10-3
size: NA
CDR3: CAISELTTEAFF
DNA: TGTGCCATCAGTGAGTTGACAACTGAAGCTTTCTTT

J: TRBJ2-1
D: TRBD1
V: TRBV29-1
size: NA
CDR3: CSVQTPTGGSYNEQFF
DNA: TGCAGCGTTCAAACTCCGACAGGGGGATCCTACAATGAGCAGTTCTTC

J: TRBJ1-2
D: NA
V: TRBV7-2
size: many
CDR3: CASSLGGSQNYGYTF
DNA: TGTGCCAGCAGCTTAGGCGGCAGCCAGAACTATGGCTACACCTTC

J: TRBJ2-6
D: NA
V: TRBV6-6
size: NA
CDR3: CASRTPPGANVLTF
DNA: TGTGCCAGCAGAACACCCCCTGGGGCCAACGTCCTGACTTTC

J: TRBJ1-2
D: NA
V: TRBV30
size: once
CDR3: CAWSGTNYGYTF
DNA: TGTGCCTGGAGTGGGACAAATTATGGCTACACCTTC

J: TRBJ2-5
D: NA
V: TRBV4-1
size: NA
CDR3: CASSQDLLARVETQYF
DNA: TGCGCCAGCAGCCAAGATCTGCTAGCGAGGGTGGAGACCCAGTACTTC

J: TRBJ1-2
D: NA
V: TRBV2
size: many
CDR3: CASSEGEDYGYTF
DNA: TGTGCCAGCAGTGAAGGGGAAGACTATGGCTACACCTTC

J: TRBJ1-5
D: NA
V: TRBV30
size: NA
CDR3: CAWSVPGYRKNNQPQHF
DNA: TGTGCCTGGAGTGTACCGGGGTATAGGAAAAACAATCAGCCCCAGCATTTT

J: TRBJ2-2
D: TRBD1
V: TRBV5-6
size: NA
CDR3: CASSPRDRETGELFF
DNA: TGTGCCAGCAGCCCCAGGGACAGGGAGACCGGGGAGCTGTTTTTT

J: TRBJ1-1
D: NA
V: TRBV5-4
size: NA
CDR3: CASSLDRVAAFF
DNA: TGTGCCAGCAGCTTGGACAGGGTCGCGGCTTTCTTT

J: TRBJ2-1
D: NA
V: TRBV2
size: NA
CDR3: CASVFMNEQFF
DNA: TGTGCCAGCGTTTTCATGAATGAGCAGTTCTTC

J: TRBJ2-7
D: TRBD2
V: TRBV19
size: NA
CDR3: CASSLDGRGTYEQYF
DNA: TGTGCCAGTAGTCTCGACGGGAGGGGGACTTACGAGCAGTACTTC

J: TRBJ2-1
D: NA
V: TRBV11-2
size: NA
CDR3: CASSFSALDEQFF
DNA: TGTGCCAGCAGCTTTTCTGCGCTCGATGAGCAGTTCTTC

J: TRBJ2-1
D: TRBD1
V: TRBV5-1
size: NA
CDR3: CASSSGGYNEQFF
DNA: TGCGCCAGCAGCTCAGGGGGCTACAATGAGCAGTTCTTC

J: TRBJ1-6
D: TRBD1
V: TRBV6-5
size: NA
CDR3: CASLRDRGSPLHF
DNA: TGTGCCAGCCTCCGGGACAGAGGCTCACCCCTCCACTTT

J: TRBJ1-1
D: NA
V: TRBV6-5
size: NA
CDR3: CASSYGEAVNTEAFF
DNA: TGTGCCAGCAGTTATGGGGAGGCGGTGAACACTGAAGCTTTCTTT

J: TRBJ1-4
D: TRBD1
V: TRBV7-9
size: NA
CDR3: CASSSTTGSEKLFF
DNA: TGTGCCAGCAGCTCTACGACAGGGAGTGAAAAACTGTTTTTT

J: TRBJ1-2
D: NA
V: TRBV9
size: NA
CDR3: CASSVDGVGTLGYTF
DNA: TGTGCCAGCAGCGTAGATGGGGTGGGGACACTTGGCTACACCTTC

J: TRBJ1-1
D: TRBD1
V: TRBV27
size: NA
CDR3: CASSLYPTGVGTEAFF
DNA: TGTGCCAGCAGTTTATACCCGACAGGGGTGGGGACTGAAGCTTTCTTT

J: TRBJ1-1
D: NA
V: TRBV6-6
size: once
CDR3: CASSYVGGRPEAFF
DNA: TGTGCCAGCAGTTACGTCGGGGGAAGACCTGAAGCTTTCTTT

J: TRBJ2-6
D: NA
V: TRBV2
size: NA
CDR3: CASSEDTGANVLTF
DNA: TGTGCCAGCAGTGAGGATACCGGGGCCAACGTCCTGACTTTC

J: TRBJ2-1
D: TRBD2
V: TRBV6-1
size: NA
CDR3: CASNPVAGGTNEQFF
DNA: TGTGCCAGTAACCCCGTAGCGGGGGGGACGAATGAGCAGTTCTTC

J: TRBJ2-5
D: NA
V: TRBV18
size: NA
CDR3: CASSSGRQETQYF
DNA: TGTGCCAGCTCATCAGGGCGCCAAGAGACCCAGTACTTC

J: TRBJ2-2
D: TRBD1
V: TRBV15
size: NA
CDR3: CATSRVGQGAGTGELFF
DNA: TGTGCCACCAGCAGAGTAGGACAGGGGGCTGGCACCGGGGAGCTGTTTTTT

J: TRBJ1-1
D: NA
V: TRBV27
size: once
CDR3: CASRKQGMNTEAFF
DNA: TGTGCCAGCAGGAAACAGGGAATGAACACTGAAGCTTTCTTT

J: TRBJ1-4
D: NA
V: TRBV23-1
size: few
CDR3: CASSLPRGTGPSTNEKLFF
DNA: TGCGCCAGCAGCCTACCTCGGGGTACAGGTCCCTCAACTAATGAAAAACTGTTTTTT

J: TRBJ2-1
D: TRBD2
V: TRBV4-2
size: NA
CDR3: CASSQGTSAYNEQFF
DNA: TGTGCCAGCAGCCAAGGGACTAGCGCCTACAATGAGCAGTTCTTC

J: TRBJ1-5
D: NA
V: TRBV4-2
size: NA
CDR3: CASSRPDSNQPQHF
DNA: TGTGCCAGCAGCCGACCGGACAGCAATCAGCCCCAGCATTTT

J: TRBJ1-1
D: NA
V: TRBV6-1
size: NA
CDR3: CASERNTEAFF
DNA: TGTGCCAGCGAGAGGAACACTGAAGCTTTCTTT

J: TRBJ2-1
D: NA
V: TRBV28
size: NA
CDR3: CASRLQGGNEQFF
DNA: TGTGCCAGCAGGCTACAGGGTGGAAATGAGCAGTTCTTC

J: TRBJ2-3
D: NA
V: TRBV10-1
size: NA
CDR3: CASSEGRASGTDTQYF
DNA: TGCGCCAGCAGTGAAGGTCGGGCTAGCGGCACAGATACGCAGTATTTT

J: TRBJ1-1
D: NA
V: TRBV13
size: NA
CDR3: CASSFPGQGGVTEAFF
DNA: TGTGCCAGCAGCTTTCCGGGCCAAGGGGGAGTTACTGAAGCTTTCTTT

J: TRBJ1-1
D: NA
V: TRBV15
size: NA
CDR3: CATSRDPDRMNTEAFF
DNA: TGTGCCACCAGCAGAGATCCGGACAGAATGAACACTGAAGCTTTCTTT

J: TRBJ2-1
D: TRBD2
V: TRBV6-1
size: NA
CDR3: CASSVTSGYEQFF
DNA: TGTGCCAGCAGCGTTACTAGCGGGTACGAGCAGTTCTTC

J: TRBJ2-1
D: NA
V: TRBV30
size: NA
CDR3: CAWSNSGSYNEQFF
DNA: TGTGCCTGGAGTAATAGCGGCTCCTACAATGAGCAGTTCTTC

J: TRBJ1-1
D: TRBD1
V: TRBV5-1
size: NA
CDR3: CASSLAGTGDTEAFF
DNA: TGCGCCAGCAGCTTGGCCGGGACAGGGGACACTGAAGCTTTCTTT

J: TRBJ1-2
D: TRBD1
V: TRBV14
size: NA
CDR3: CASSSTQDRSYGYTF
DNA: TGTGCCAGCAGCTCTACCCAGGACAGGAGTTATGGCTACACCTTC

J: TRBJ2-1
D: NA
V: TRBV6-1
size: NA
CDR3: CASSEVLDGEGQFF
DNA: TGTGCCAGCAGTGAAGTTCTCGATGGGGAAGGGCAGTTCTTC

J: TRBJ2-5
D: TRBD2
V: TRBV4-1
size: NA
CDR3: CASSKSQAGVQETQYF
DNA: TGCGCCAGCAGCAAAAGTCAGGCGGGGGTACAAGAGACCCAGTACTTC

J: TRBJ2-7
D: TRBD2
V: TRBV27
size: few
CDR3: CASSLASGRSYEQYF
DNA: TGTGCCAGCAGTTTAGCTAGCGGGAGGTCCTACGAGCAGTACTTC

J: TRBJ2-1
D: NA
V: TRBV27
size: NA
CDR3: CASSLSGGDDNEQFF
DNA: TGTGCCAGCAGTTTATCCGGGGGAGATGACAATGAGCAGTTCTTC

J: TRBJ2-5
D: TRBD2
V: TRBV7-8
size: NA
CDR3: CASSSPGVAGEAQYF
DNA: TGTGCCAGCAGCTCCCCGGGGGTAGCGGGAGAGGCCCAGTACTTC

J: TRBJ2-5
D: NA
V: TRBV15
size: NA
CDR3: CATSRDQETQYF
DNA: TGTGCCACCAGCAGAGATCAGGAGACCCAGTACTTC

J: TRBJ1-1
D: NA
V: TRBV9
size: NA
CDR3: CASSDPDGTNTEAFF
DNA: TGTGCCAGCAGCGACCCCGACGGTACGAACACTGAAGCTTTCTTT

J: TRBJ1-6
D: NA
V: TRBV9
size: NA
CDR3: CASTRDSQNSPLHF
DNA: TGTGCCAGCACAAGAGACAGCCAAAATTCACCCCTCCACTTT

J: TRBJ1-2
D: NA
V: TRBV4-1
size: NA
CDR3: CASSQVARWEYGYTF
DNA: TGCGCCAGCAGCCAAGTGGCCCGCTGGGAGTATGGCTACACCTTC

J: TRBJ1-2
D: TRBD1
V: TRBV2
size: NA
CDR3: CASSEDRDRGVGYTF
DNA: TGTGCCAGCAGTGAAGACCGGGACAGGGGCGTGGGCTACACCTTC

J: TRBJ1-2
D: TRBD1
V: TRBV11-3
size: few
CDR3: CASSVPRTGENYGYTF
DNA: TGTGCCAGCAGCGTACCGCGGACAGGGGAAAACTATGGCTACACCTTC

J: TRBJ2-7
D: NA
V: TRBV28
size: NA
CDR3: CASSLRVSYEQYF
DNA: TGTGCCAGCAGTTTAAGAGTCTCCTACGAGCAGTACTTC

J: TRBJ2-2
D: NA
V: TRBV9
size: NA
CDR3: CASSVGQAGELFF
DNA: TGTGCCAGCAGCGTAGGTCAGGCCGGGGAGCTGTTTTTT

J: TRBJ1-1
D: NA
V: TRBV2
size: NA
CDR3: CASRPRAENTEAFF
DNA: TGTGCCAGCAGACCCCGGGCGGAGAACACTGAAGCTTTCTTT

J: TRBJ1-2
D: TRBD1
V: TRBV5-1
size: NA
CDR3: CASSAGTGGGGYTF
DNA: TGCGCCAGCAGCGCCGGGACAGGGGGAGGTGGCTACACCTTC